These T cell receptor beta chains were read from a single sample in a study of cytomegalovirus exposure and HLA in healthy donors. Sequencing was performed with immunoSEQ multiplex PCR; in TCRdb, only in-frame clones are kept and a portion is missing. The sample consists of some 110,000 clones, roughly a tenth of them appearing once. Material: PBMCs. These receptors all come from a man aged 25-40 years in good health and CMV-seronegative. Both conserved end residues are part of each CDR3. A D gene is named only where the DNA matches it firmly. Part of the rows lack a size; the others show once, few, many or a class for expanded clones.

d_gene: TRBD1; v_gene: TRBV19; len: 16; j_gene: TRBJ2-5; abundance: .; CDR3nt: TGTGCCAGTTCCTCGAGGGGGACAGGGGGTAAAGAGACCCAGTACTTC; CDR3aa: CASSSRGTGGKETQYF
d_gene: .; v_gene: TRBV5-5; len: 14; j_gene: TRBJ1-1; abundance: .; CDR3nt: TGTGCCAGCAGCCGGTGGGGAGGGAACACTGAAGCTTTCTTT; CDR3aa: CASSRWGGNTEAFF
d_gene: TRBD1; v_gene: TRBV7-9; len: 16; j_gene: TRBJ2-2; abundance: few; CDR3nt: TGTGCCAGCGCTTTCCCACAGGGGGCGAACACCGGGGAGCTGTTTTTT; CDR3aa: CASAFPQGANTGELFF
d_gene: TRBD1; v_gene: TRBV28; len: 13; j_gene: TRBJ2-1; abundance: .; CDR3nt: TGTGCCAGCAGTCGACAGGGCCTCAATGAGCAGTTCTTC; CDR3aa: CASSRQGLNEQFF
d_gene: TRBD2; v_gene: TRBV7-8; len: 18; j_gene: TRBJ2-1; abundance: .; CDR3nt: TGTGCCAGCAGCTTAGGGGGGACTAGCGGGATCCGGATTAATGAGCAGTTCTTC; CDR3aa: CASSLGGTSGIRINEQFF
d_gene: TRBD2; v_gene: TRBV10-3; len: 19; j_gene: TRBJ2-3; abundance: once; CDR3nt: TGTGCCATCAGCATACAACAGGGTTTTCCGGGAGGGGGCACAGATACGCAGTATTTT; CDR3aa: CAISIQQGFPGGGTDTQYF
d_gene: TRBD2; v_gene: TRBV10-1; len: 14; j_gene: TRBJ2-1; abundance: few; CDR3nt: TGCGCCAGCAGTGAGCGGGGGGCCTACAATGAGCAGTTCTTC; CDR3aa: CASSERGAYNEQFF
d_gene: .; v_gene: TRBV11-2; len: 13; j_gene: TRBJ2-7; abundance: .; CDR3nt: TGTGCCAGCAGCTTGCAGACAGCCTACGAGCAGTACTTC; CDR3aa: CASSLQTAYEQYF
d_gene: .; v_gene: TRBV7-3; len: 14; j_gene: TRBJ2-7; abundance: few; CDR3nt: TGTGCCAGCAGCCACCGCCCCGGGGAAGGCGAGCAGTACTTC; CDR3aa: CASSHRPGEGEQYF
d_gene: TRBD1; v_gene: TRBV7-2; len: 15; j_gene: TRBJ2-7; abundance: .; CDR3nt: TGTGCCAGCAGCCGCCCTGGGACAGGGGCCTACGAGCAGTACTTC; CDR3aa: CASSRPGTGAYEQYF
d_gene: .; v_gene: TRBV6-4; len: 15; j_gene: TRBJ2-7; abundance: few; CDR3nt: TGTGCCACATCTGAAACCCACAGGCCCCATTACGAGCAGTACTTC; CDR3aa: CATSETHRPHYEQYF
d_gene: .; v_gene: TRBV28; len: 14; j_gene: TRBJ1-5; abundance: many; CDR3nt: TGTGCCAGCAGTCCCCCGGCCCGGGGTCAGCCCCAGCATTTT; CDR3aa: CASSPPARGQPQHF
d_gene: .; v_gene: TRBV5-1; len: 11; j_gene: TRBJ1-1; abundance: .; CDR3nt: TGCGCCAGCAGCTTGGGCCGGTTTGCTTTCTTT; CDR3aa: CASSLGRFAFF
d_gene: TRBD1; v_gene: TRBV5-1; len: 15; j_gene: TRBJ1-1; abundance: few; CDR3nt: TGCGCCAGCAGCCTTAGGACAGGGGATAACACTGAAGCTTTCTTT; CDR3aa: CASSLRTGDNTEAFF
d_gene: .; v_gene: TRBV18; len: 16; j_gene: TRBJ1-1; abundance: .; CDR3nt: TGTGCCAGCTCACCGACCGCCCCGATGGGGCACACTGAAGCTTTCTTT; CDR3aa: CASSPTAPMGHTEAFF
d_gene: .; v_gene: TRBV29-1; len: 10; j_gene: TRBJ2-7; abundance: .; CDR3nt: TGCAGCGTTGTCCTCGGGGAGCAGTACTTC; CDR3aa: CSVVLGEQYF
d_gene: TRBD1; v_gene: TRBV2; len: 14; j_gene: TRBJ2-3; abundance: .; CDR3nt: TGTGCCAGCAAGACGGACAGGGCCACAGATACGCAGTATTTT; CDR3aa: CASKTDRATDTQYF
d_gene: .; v_gene: TRBV27; len: 17; j_gene: TRBJ2-1; abundance: .; CDR3nt: TGTGCCAGCAGTTTACCCCACGCGAACAGGGATAACAATGAGCAGTTCTTC; CDR3aa: CASSLPHANRDNNEQFF
d_gene: .; v_gene: TRBV5-1; len: 14; j_gene: TRBJ2-7; abundance: few; CDR3nt: TGCGCCAGCAGCTTGGATGGCAGGGTCTACGAGCAGTACTTC; CDR3aa: CASSLDGRVYEQYF
d_gene: .; v_gene: TRBV7-8; len: 18; j_gene: TRBJ1-4; abundance: few; CDR3nt: TGTGCCAGCAGCTTAGCGGGGGGAGGGAGGACAACTAATGAAAAACTGTTTTTT; CDR3aa: CASSLAGGGRTTNEKLFF
d_gene: .; v_gene: TRBV19; len: 15; j_gene: TRBJ2-5; abundance: few; CDR3nt: TGTGCCAGTAGTATAGGGGCAGGGATACGGGAGACCCAGTACTTC; CDR3aa: CASSIGAGIRETQYF
d_gene: .; v_gene: TRBV5-1; len: 14; j_gene: TRBJ1-5; abundance: .; CDR3nt: TGCGCCAGCAGCCAAATGGGGGGAGGACAGCCCCAGCATTTT; CDR3aa: CASSQMGGGQPQHF
d_gene: TRBD1; v_gene: TRBV7-2; len: 15; j_gene: TRBJ1-2; abundance: few; CDR3nt: TGTGCCAGCAGCCCCCAGGACAGGGTAGGCTATGGCTACACCTTC; CDR3aa: CASSPQDRVGYGYTF
d_gene: .; v_gene: TRBV5-6; len: 17; j_gene: TRBJ2-6; abundance: .; CDR3nt: TGTGCCAGCAGCTTGAGGACGGGAAGCTCTGGGGCCAACGTCCTGACTTTC; CDR3aa: CASSLRTGSSGANVLTF
d_gene: .; v_gene: TRBV6-5; len: 13; j_gene: TRBJ1-3; abundance: few; CDR3nt: TGTGCCAGCAGTTACTCGGTAGCCGGCACCATATATTTT; CDR3aa: CASSYSVAGTIYF
d_gene: .; v_gene: TRBV30; len: 13; j_gene: TRBJ2-1; abundance: few; CDR3nt: TGTGCCTGGAATACAGGGCTATACAATGAGCAGTTCTTC; CDR3aa: CAWNTGLYNEQFF